This TCR beta chain was recorded in a study of cytomegalovirus exposure and HLA in healthy donors. This CDR3 is 15 amino acids long. The germline V gene encodes CDR1 SGHRS and CDR2 YFSETQ. The V end lost 0 bases, the J end lost 4 bases, and 13 bases lay between the germline ends. PCR employed 60 Vbeta and 13 Jbeta primers. Some clones are missing from TCRdb's copy, which holds only in-frame ones; the method was immunoSEQ multiplex PCR. This sample has over 150,000 clones, with roughly four fifths found just once. This sequence originates from a male donor in good health and CMV-seronegative. V usage is TRBV5-1 and J usage is TRBJ1-2, with D hard to call. The sample consisted of PBMCs. The CDR3 is CASSLGGSASYGYTF. As DNA, the CDR3 is TGCGCCAGCAGCTTGGGTGGGAGTGCCTCCTATGGCTACACCTTC.